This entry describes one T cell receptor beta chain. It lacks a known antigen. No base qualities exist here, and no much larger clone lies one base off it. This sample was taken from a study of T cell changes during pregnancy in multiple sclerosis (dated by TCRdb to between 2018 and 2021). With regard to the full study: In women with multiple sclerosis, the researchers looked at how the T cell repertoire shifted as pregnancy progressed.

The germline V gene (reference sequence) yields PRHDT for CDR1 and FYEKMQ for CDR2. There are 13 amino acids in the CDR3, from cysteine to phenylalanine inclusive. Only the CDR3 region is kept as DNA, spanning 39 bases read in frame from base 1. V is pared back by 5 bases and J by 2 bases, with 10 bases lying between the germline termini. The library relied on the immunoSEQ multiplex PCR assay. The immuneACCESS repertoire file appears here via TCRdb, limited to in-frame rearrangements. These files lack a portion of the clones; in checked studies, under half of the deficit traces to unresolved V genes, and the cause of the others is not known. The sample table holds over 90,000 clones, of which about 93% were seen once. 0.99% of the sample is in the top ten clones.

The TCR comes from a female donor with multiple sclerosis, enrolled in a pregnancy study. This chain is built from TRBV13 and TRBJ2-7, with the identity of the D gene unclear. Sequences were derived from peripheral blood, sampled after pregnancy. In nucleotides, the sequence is TGTGCCAGCAGCAGAACAGTGACCTACGAGCAGTACTTC. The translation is CASSRTVTYEQYF.